What follows are 17 T cell receptor beta chains derived from one specimen sequenced in a study of T cells in Graves' hyperthyroidism and ophthalmopathy. Amplification of TCR beta CDR3 regions used RNA as the template. Initially, a first-round RT-PCR of the TCR CDR3 employed the HTBI primer set. TCRdb redid the calling of the multiplex PCR reads with MiXCR, one entry per CDR3 protein. The table lists roughly 180,000 distinct CDR3 sequences, about 9.4% of them singletons. Material: blood. Source of these receptors: a woman under 30 with Graves' hyperthyroidism that later progressed to Graves' ophthalmopathy.

This clonotype occurred many times. V is TRBV30 and J is TRBJ1-5; D is unresolved. Per the germline V gene, CDR1 is GTSNPN and CDR2 is SVGIG (reference sequence). The CDR3 loop spans 14 amino acids. V was cut by 3 bases and J by 0 bases, with 9 bases left in between. The CDR3 DNA sequence: TGTGCCTGGAGGCAAGCATATAGCAATCAGCCCCAGCATTTT. The encoded protein is CAWRQAYSNQPQHF.

In its sample, this clonotype was seen many times. This chain links TRBV20-1 with TRBJ2-3, with a weak D call TRBD1 (6 bases). Trimming removed 4 bases from V and 6 bases from J, with 11 bases in between. CDR1 is DFQATT and CDR2 is SNEGSKA in the germline V gene (reference sequence). The CDR3 extends over 12 amino acids. The CDR3 bases are TGCAGTGCTAACACAGGGAAGGATACGCAGTATTTT. Translating it yields CSANTGKDTQYF.

This clonotype was picked up many times. The V call is TRBV29-1, the J call TRBJ2-2; D may be TRBD1 (5 bases). Germline CDR1 reads SQVTM; CDR2 reads ANQGSEA. V was pared by 4 bases and J by 0 bases, with 9 bases between. The CDR3 runs 14 residues. The CDR3 loop reads CSVGGRTNTGELFF. CDR3 sequence (DNA): TGCAGCGTTGGGGGCAGGACGAACACCGGGGAGCTGTTTTTT.

The J gene is TRBJ2-5, the V gene TRBV20-1; 16 bases line up with TRBD2. J gave up 2 bases and V 6 bases, and 12 bases lay outside the gene matches. Germline values: CDR1 DFQATT, CDR2 SNEGSKA (reference sequence). The CDR3 runs 18 residues. The CDR3 coding sequence is TGCAGTGCCGGGGGACTAGCGGGGGGGGGAGCAAATCAAGAGACCCAGTACTTC. Its translation is CSAGGLAGGGANQETQYF.

This clonotype showed up many times. V usage is TRBV4-1 and J usage is TRBJ1-2; possibly TRBD1 for D (6 bases). CDR1 and CDR2 from the germline V gene are MGHRA and YSYEKL. The CDR3 loop spans 17 amino acids. The germline V and J ends were trimmed by 1 base and 6 bases, with 21 bases remaining between them. CDR3 coding DNA: TGCGCCAGCAGCCAAGTTGGGGCGGTACAGGGAAGTGATGGCTACACCTTC. Translated: CASSQVGAVQGSDGYTF.

This clonotype came up many times. The J gene is TRBJ1-5, the V gene TRBV7-8, with D perhaps matching TRBD1 (6 bases). CDR1 and CDR2 from the germline V gene are SGHVS and FQNEAQ. V was cut by 4 bases and J by 0 bases, with 13 bases left in between. The CDR3 has 16 residues. The CDR3 bases are TGTGCCAGCAGCTCACGGGACAAGAATAGCAATCAGCCCCAGCATTTT. Translating gives CASSSRDKNSNQPQHF.

The chain combines TRBV7-8 with TRBJ1-1, with D tentatively TRBD1 (6 bases). The V gene's germline CDR1 is SGHVS and CDR2 FQNEAQ. The CDR3 spans 14 residues. V was shortened by 5 bases and J by 1 base, with 11 bases between the two germline ends. CDR3 sequence: CASSVGTTNTEAFF. The CDR3 DNA sequence: TGTGCCAGCAGCGTCGGGACAACGAACACTGAAGCTTTCTTT.

The rearrangement uses TRBV19 and TRBJ1-2; D not resolved. The CDR3 extends over 14 amino acids. Germline V CDR1 and CDR2: LNHDA, SQIVND (reference sequence). V lost 3 bases and J 0 bases, leaving 8 bases between the germline ends. The CDR3 DNA reads as TGTGCCAGTAGTATGACGGAAGCTAACTATGGCTACACCTTC. Protein product: CASSMTEANYGYTF.

This clonotype was seen ten or more times. This chain connects TRBV30 to TRBJ1-1; 7 positions match TRBD1. The CDR3 loop spans 13 amino acids. The junction had 5 bases not matched to a gene; V was cut back by 2 bases and J by 5 bases. CDR1 and CDR2 from the germline V gene are GTSNPN and SVGIG (reference sequence). CDR3 sequence reads: CAWSRTGVTEAFF. The DNA of the CDR3 is TGTGCCTGGAGTCGTACAGGGGTGACTGAAGCTTTCTTT.

This clonotype occurred many times. V and J are TRBV12-3 or TRBV12-4 and TRBJ2-6; 7 positions match TRBD1. The V and J ends lost 6 bases and 3 bases, in that order; junction bases with no gene match: 5. The CDR3 loop spans 15 amino acids. The CDR3 DNA reads TGTGCCAGCAGACCTACAGGGGTTGGGGCCAACGTCCTGACTTTC. This encodes CASRPTGVGANVLTF.

There are many counts of this clonotype. The chain combines TRBV18 with TRBJ2-5; the D is unclear. Germline V gives CDR1 KGHSH, CDR2 LQKENI. Trimming stripped 0 bases from V and 4 bases from J, with 6 bases between. This CDR3 is built from 13 residues. CDR3 amino acids: CASSPPVGETQYF. The CDR3 coding sequence is TGTGCCAGCTCACCACCGGTGGGAGAGACCCAGTACTTC.

The chain combines TRBV2 with TRBJ1-1, with 10 bases matching TRBD1. Germline V lookup: CDR1 SNHLY, CDR2 FYNNEI. The CDR3 extends over 17 amino acids. Trimming cost V 3 bases and J 4 bases; bases outside gene matches: 11. The CDR3 DNA follows: TGTGCCAGCAGTGATGTCAGGACAGGGGGGGGCCGCACTGAAGCTTTCTTT. Translation: CASSDVRTGGGRTEAFF.

This clonotype was counted only a few times. This rearrangement joins TRBV19 to TRBJ1-2, with 10 bases matching TRBD1. V was pared by 6 bases and J by 2 bases, with 9 bases of the junction left unmatched. The CDR3 has 16 amino acids. CDR1 is LNHDA, CDR2 SQIVND, per germline (reference sequence). The CDR3 sequence: CASRTGGRGVNYGYTF. CDR3 DNA: TGTGCCAGTAGGACAGGGGGCAGGGGAGTCAACTATGGCTACACCTTC.

This clonotype has a count of ten or more. The chain employs TRBV3-1 and TRBJ2-1; D possibly corresponds to TRBD2 (5 bases). The CDR3 sequence is 15 residues long. Germline CDR1 reads LGHDT; CDR2 reads YNNKEL (reference sequence). Trimming removed 1 base from V and 0 bases from J, with 7 bases in between. As DNA, the CDR3 is TGTGCCAGCAGCCAAGGGGAGAGCTCCTACAATGAGCAGTTCTTC. It translates to CASSQGESSYNEQFF.

At least ten counts were recorded for this clonotype. The genes are TRBV6-1 and TRBJ2-3, with a tentative D call TRBD2 (5 bases). The CDR3 totals 16 residues. The V gene's germline CDR1 is MNHNS and CDR2 SASEGT. V was clipped by 5 bases and J by 2 bases, with 17 bases between them. CDR3 nucleotides: TGTGCCAGCAGTACCCCTCGGAGCGGAACCACAGATACGCAGTATTTT. This encodes CASSTPRSGTTDTQYF.

There are a few counts of this clonotype. The chain links TRBV30 to TRBJ1-3; perhaps TRBD1 as D (5 bases). Germline loops: CDR1 GTSNPN, CDR2 SVGIG (reference sequence). V lost 0 bases to trimming and J lost 0 bases, with 15 bases between them. The CDR3 has 17 amino acids. CDR3 loop: CAWSVLGGRNSGNTIYF. CDR3 bases: TGTGCCTGGAGTGTACTGGGGGGAAGGAACTCTGGAAACACCATATATTTT.

In this sample, this clonotype turned up a few times. The chain is built from TRBV7-9 and TRBJ2-7; D is perhaps TRBD1 or TRBD2 (5 bases each). The CDR3 has 13 residues. Germline loops: CDR1 SEHNR, CDR2 FQNEAQ (reference sequence). V was shortened by 6 bases and J by 0 bases, with 9 bases between the two germline ends. CDR3 bases: TGTGCCAGCAGGATGGGGACCTCCTACGAGCAGTACTTC. Encoded protein: CASRMGTSYEQYF.